A single sample is the source of the 12 T cell receptor beta chains below, sequenced in a study of cytomegalovirus exposure and HLA in healthy donors. The primer mix had 60 Vbeta and 13 Jbeta primers. Method: immunoSEQ multiplex PCR; TCRdb's copy keeps in-frame clones and lacks some. This repertoire shows around 170,000 clones, more than 70% found once; its top ten account for 1.3% to 1.5%. Sequenced sample: PBMCs. These receptors all come from a girl under 18 in good health and CMV-seropositive.

V and J are TRBV18 and TRBJ1-4; D remains unclear. The CDR3 has 14 residues. V lost 1 base and J 3 bases, leaving 6 bases between the germline ends. The V gene's germline CDR1 is KGHSH and CDR2 LQKENI. The CDR3 loop reads CASSPRGANEKLFF. CDR3 nucleotides: TGTGCCAGCTCACCACGAGGTGCTAATGAAAAACTGTTTTTT.

CDR3 region: CASSKSPGTGAIYEQYF. The CDR3 nucleotides read TGCGCCAGCAGCAAGAGCCCCGGGACAGGCGCCATCTACGAGCAGTACTTC. J is TRBJ2-7 and V is TRBV4-1; 8 nucleotides match TRBD1. The J segment lost 3 bases and the V segment lost 5 bases, leaving 15 bases of the junction unmatched. The CDR3 sequence is 17 residues long. Per germline, CDR1 MGHRA and CDR2 YSYEKL.

J is TRBJ1-4 and V is TRBV15; D may be TRBD1 (5 bases). Trimming took 0 bases from V and 7 from J, leaving 15 bases between them. Looked up from germline, CDR1 is LNHNV and CDR2 is YYDKDF (reference sequence). The CDR3 covers 16 residues. CDR3 DNA: TGTGCCACCAGCAGAGATCTGGACCTGGGGGGTGAAAAACTGTTTTTT. Amino acids: CATSRDLDLGGEKLFF.

The chain uses TRBV18 and TRBJ2-3; D is undetermined. Trimming cost V 2 bases and J 0 bases, with 12 bases left between them. The CDR3 runs 16 residues. CDR1 is KGHSH, CDR2 LQKENI, per germline. The CDR3 DNA reads TGTGCCAGCTCACCAACCCCGCGTGCTAGCACAGATACGCAGTATTTT. Translated, it gives CASSPTPRASTDTQYF.

This clone was detected a few times. The chain joins TRBV6-1 to TRBJ2-7; D is possibly TRBD1 (6 bases). The CDR3 is 12 amino acids. Trimming removed 2 bases at V and 5 bases at J, with 7 bases between. Germline CDR1 and CDR2: MNHNS and SASEGT. The CDR3 reads CASSERGNEQYF. CDR3 bases: TGTGCCAGCAGTGAAAGGGGGAACGAGCAGTACTTC.

The rearrangement links TRBV5-1 to TRBJ2-7; TRBD2 might be the D (6 bases). This CDR3 comprises 13 residues. Germline CDR1 is SGHRS and CDR2 is YFSETQ. V gave up 4 bases and J gave up 6 bases, with 14 bases separating them. The CDR3 is CASSTEMGGEQYF. CDR3 coding DNA: TGCGCCAGCAGCACAGAGATGGGGGGCGAGCAGTACTTC.

The CDR3 bases are TGTGCCAGTTTGCGAGGAACGAACACTGAAGCTTTCTTT. As protein: CASLRGTNTEAFF. The rearrangement uses TRBV6-6 and TRBJ1-1; D remains unclear. CDR1 is MNHNY and CDR2 is SVGAGI in the germline V gene (reference sequence). The V gene lost 9 bases and the J gene lost 1 base, with 12 bases spanning the gap. The CDR3 consists of 13 residues.

The J gene is TRBJ2-7, the V gene TRBV4-2, with 12 positions matching TRBD1. This CDR3 comprises 15 residues. Germline CDR1 and CDR2: LGHNA and YNFKEQ. V dropped 7 bases and J dropped 2; count of bases not matched to a gene: 6. The CDR3 DNA reads as TGTGCCAGCAACTTCGGGACAGGGGGCACCTACGAGCAGTACTTC. Translating it yields CASNFGTGGTYEQYF.

The rearrangement joins TRBV5-1 to TRBJ2-1, with D hard to call. The CDR3 spans 11 residues. Looked up from germline, CDR1 is SGHRS and CDR2 is YFSETQ. The V end was cut by 3 bases, the J end by 8 bases, with 6 bases between. The CDR3 sequence is CASSSSDEQFF. The DNA for the CDR3 is TGCGCCAGCAGCTCCTCCGATGAGCAGTTCTTC. Complete variable domain (other parts from reference TRBV5-1 and TRBJ2-1): KAGVTQTPRYLIKTRGQQVTLSCSPISGHRSVSWYQQTPGQGLQFLFEYFSETQRNKGNFPGRFSGRQFSNSRSEMNVSTLELGDSALYLCASSSSDEQFFGPGTRLTVL.

The chain joins TRBV9 to TRBJ2-2; 12 bases line up with TRBD2. Trimming at V came to 2 bases and at J to 5 bases, leaving 4 bases not matched to a gene. The CDR3 runs 16 residues. Germline V gene sequence: CDR1 SGDLS, CDR2 YYNGEE. The CDR3 sequence: CASSVSTSGRTGELFF. The CDR3 DNA reads as TGTGCCAGCAGCGTCTCAACTAGCGGGAGGACCGGGGAGCTGTTTTTT.

The CDR3 region has the DNA TGCGCCAGCAGCTTGCGACGACAGGGCGGTACAGATACGCAGTATTTT. Translated: CASSLRRQGGTDTQYF. This chain uses TRBV5-1 with TRBJ2-3, with 7 bases identical to TRBD1. From germline, CDR1 is SGHRS and CDR2 YFSETQ. The length of the CDR3 is 16 residues. J gave up 3 bases and V 1 base, and 8 bases lay outside the gene matches. The whole variable domain, filled in from reference TRBV5-1 and TRBJ2-3, reads KAGVTQTPRYLIKTRGQQVTLSCSPISGHRSVSWYQQTPGQGLQFLFEYFSETQRNKGNFPGRFSGRQFSNSRSEMNVSTLELGDSALYLCASSLRRQGGTDTQYFGPGTRLTVL.

J is TRBJ2-1 and V is TRBV5-4; TRBD1 matches at 11 bases. This CDR3 contains 17 residues. Germline-derived CDR1 and CDR2 are SGHNT and YYREEE (reference sequence). The ends lost 1 base at V and 0 bases at J; junction bases unmatched: 3. The CDR3: CASSLRTGGLSYNEQFF. CDR3 DNA sequence: TGTGCCAGCAGCTTGAGGACAGGGGGCCTCTCCTACAATGAGCAGTTCTTC.